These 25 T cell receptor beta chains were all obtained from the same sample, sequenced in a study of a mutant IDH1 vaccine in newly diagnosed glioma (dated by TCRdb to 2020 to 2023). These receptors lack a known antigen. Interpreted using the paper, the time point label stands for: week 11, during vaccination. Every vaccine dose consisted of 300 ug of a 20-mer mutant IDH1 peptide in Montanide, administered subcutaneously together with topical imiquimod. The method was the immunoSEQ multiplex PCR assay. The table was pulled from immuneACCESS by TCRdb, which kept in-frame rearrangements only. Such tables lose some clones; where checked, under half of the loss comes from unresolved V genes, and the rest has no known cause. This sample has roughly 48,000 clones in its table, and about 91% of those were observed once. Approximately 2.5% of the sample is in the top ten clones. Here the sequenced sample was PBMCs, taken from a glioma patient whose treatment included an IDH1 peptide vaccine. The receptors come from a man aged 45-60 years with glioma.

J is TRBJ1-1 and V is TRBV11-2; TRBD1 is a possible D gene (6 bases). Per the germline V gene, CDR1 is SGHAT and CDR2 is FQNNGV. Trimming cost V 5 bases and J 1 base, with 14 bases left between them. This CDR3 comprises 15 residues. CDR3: CASSPQGRKNTEAFF. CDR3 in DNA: TGTGCCAGCAGCCCGCAGGGGAGGAAGAACACTGAAGCTTTCTTT. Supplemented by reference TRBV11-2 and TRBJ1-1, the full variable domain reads EAGVAQSPRYKIIEKRQSVAFWCNPISGHATLYWYQQILGQGPKLLIQFQNNGVVDDSQLPKDRFSAERLKGVDSTLKIQPAKLEDSAVYLCASSPQGRKNTEAFFGQGTRLTVV.

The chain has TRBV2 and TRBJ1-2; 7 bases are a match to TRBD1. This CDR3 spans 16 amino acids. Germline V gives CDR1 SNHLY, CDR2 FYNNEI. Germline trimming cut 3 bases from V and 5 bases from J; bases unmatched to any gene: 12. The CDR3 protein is CASSEVGGTVLYGYTF. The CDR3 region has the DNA TGTGCCAGCAGTGAGGTGGGGGGGACAGTCTTATATGGCTACACCTTC.

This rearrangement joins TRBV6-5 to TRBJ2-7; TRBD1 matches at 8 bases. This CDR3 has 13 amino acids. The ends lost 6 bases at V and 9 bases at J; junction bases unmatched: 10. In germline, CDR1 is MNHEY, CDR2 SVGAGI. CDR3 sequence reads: CASSPDRAAGQYF. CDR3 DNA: TGTGCCAGCAGCCCGGACAGGGCGGCTGGGCAGTACTTC.

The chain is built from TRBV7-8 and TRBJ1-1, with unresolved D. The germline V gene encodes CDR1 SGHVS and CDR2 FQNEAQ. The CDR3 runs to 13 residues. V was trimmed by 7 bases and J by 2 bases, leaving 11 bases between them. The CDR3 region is CASTPLVNTEAFF. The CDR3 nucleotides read TGTGCCAGCACCCCTCTGGTTAACACTGAAGCTTTCTTT.

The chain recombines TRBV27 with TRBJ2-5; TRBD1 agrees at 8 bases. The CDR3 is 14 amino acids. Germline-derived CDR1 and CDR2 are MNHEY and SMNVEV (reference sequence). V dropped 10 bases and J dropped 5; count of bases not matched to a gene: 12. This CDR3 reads CATGFGQGWETQYF. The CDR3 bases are TGTGCCACCGGATTTGGACAGGGCTGGGAGACCCAGTACTTC.

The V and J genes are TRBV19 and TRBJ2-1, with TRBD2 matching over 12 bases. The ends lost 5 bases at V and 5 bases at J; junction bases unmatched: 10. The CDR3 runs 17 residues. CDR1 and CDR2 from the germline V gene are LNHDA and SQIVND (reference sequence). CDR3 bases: TGTGCCAGTAGTCTTAATGGAAGACTAGCGGGGGACAATGAGCAGTTCTTC. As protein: CASSLNGRLAGDNEQFF.

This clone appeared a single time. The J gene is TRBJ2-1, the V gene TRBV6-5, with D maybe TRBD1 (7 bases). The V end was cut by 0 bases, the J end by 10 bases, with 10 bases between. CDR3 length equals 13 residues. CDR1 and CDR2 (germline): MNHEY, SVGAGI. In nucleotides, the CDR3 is TGTGCCAGCAGTTACTCGACAGGGAGGGAGCAGTTCTTC. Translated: CASSYSTGREQFF.

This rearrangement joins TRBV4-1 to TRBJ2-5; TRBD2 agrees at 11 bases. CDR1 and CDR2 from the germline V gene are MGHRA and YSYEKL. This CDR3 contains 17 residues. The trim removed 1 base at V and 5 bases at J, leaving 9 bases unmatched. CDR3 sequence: CASSQGLASGGKETQYF. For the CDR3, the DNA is TGCGCCAGCAGCCAAGGTTTGGCTAGCGGGGGGAAGGAGACCCAGTACTTC.

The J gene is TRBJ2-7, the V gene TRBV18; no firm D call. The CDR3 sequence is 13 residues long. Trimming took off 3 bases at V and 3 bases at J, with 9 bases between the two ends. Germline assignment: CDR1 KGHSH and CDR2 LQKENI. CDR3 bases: TGTGCCAGCTCACCCACCCCCAACTACGAGCAGTACTTC. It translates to CASSPTPNYEQYF. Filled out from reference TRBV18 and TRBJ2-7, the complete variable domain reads NAGVMQNPRHLVRRRGQEARLRCSPMKGHSHVYWYRQLPEEGLKFMVYLQKENIIDESGMPKERFSAEFPKEGPSILRIQQVVRGDSAAYFCASSPTPNYEQYFGPGTRLTVT.

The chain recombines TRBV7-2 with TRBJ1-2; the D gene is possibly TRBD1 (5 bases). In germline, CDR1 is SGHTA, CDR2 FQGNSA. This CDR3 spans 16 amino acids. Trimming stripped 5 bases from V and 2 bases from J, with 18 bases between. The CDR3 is CASSPAVGRVNYGYTF. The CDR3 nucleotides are TGTGCCAGCAGCCCTGCCGTCGGCAGGGTAAACTATGGCTACACCTTC. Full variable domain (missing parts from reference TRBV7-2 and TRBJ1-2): GAGVSQSPSNKVTEKGKDVELRCDPISGHTALYWYRQSLGQGLEFLIYFQGNSAPDKSGLPSDRFSAERTGGSVSTLTIQRTQQEDSAVYLCASSPAVGRVNYGYTFGSGTRLTVV.

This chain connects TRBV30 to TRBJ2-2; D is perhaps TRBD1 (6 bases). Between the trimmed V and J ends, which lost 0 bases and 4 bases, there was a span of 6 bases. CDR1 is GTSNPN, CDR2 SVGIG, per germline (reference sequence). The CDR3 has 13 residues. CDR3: CAWSVGGTGELFF. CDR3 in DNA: TGTGCCTGGAGTGTAGGGGGCACCGGGGAGCTGTTTTTT.

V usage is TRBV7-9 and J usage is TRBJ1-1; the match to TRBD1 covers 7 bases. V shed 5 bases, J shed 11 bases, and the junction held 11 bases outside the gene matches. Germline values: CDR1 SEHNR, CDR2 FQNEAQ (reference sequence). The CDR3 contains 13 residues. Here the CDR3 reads CASSPRDSLLAFF. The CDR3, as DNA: TGTGCCAGCAGCCCGAGGGACAGTCTATTGGCTTTCTTT.

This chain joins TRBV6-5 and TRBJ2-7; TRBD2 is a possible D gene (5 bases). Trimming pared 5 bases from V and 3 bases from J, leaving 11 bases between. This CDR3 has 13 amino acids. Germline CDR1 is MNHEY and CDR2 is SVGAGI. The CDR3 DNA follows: TGTGCCAGCAGTCAGCCCGCGGGCTACGAGCAGTACTTC. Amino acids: CASSQPAGYEQYF.

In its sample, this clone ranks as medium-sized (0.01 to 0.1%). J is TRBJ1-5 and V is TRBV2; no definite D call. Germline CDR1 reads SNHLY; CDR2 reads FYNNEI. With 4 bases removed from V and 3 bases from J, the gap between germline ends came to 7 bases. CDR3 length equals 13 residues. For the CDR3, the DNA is TGTGCCAGCAGTGCCACAGACAATCAGCCCCAGCATTTT. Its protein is CASSATDNQPQHF.

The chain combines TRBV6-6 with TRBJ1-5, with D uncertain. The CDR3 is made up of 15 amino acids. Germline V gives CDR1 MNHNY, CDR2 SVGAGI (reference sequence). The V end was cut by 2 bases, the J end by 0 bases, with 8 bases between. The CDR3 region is CASSYDGHSNQPQHF. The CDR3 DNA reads TGTGCCAGCAGTTACGACGGTCATAGCAATCAGCCCCAGCATTTT.

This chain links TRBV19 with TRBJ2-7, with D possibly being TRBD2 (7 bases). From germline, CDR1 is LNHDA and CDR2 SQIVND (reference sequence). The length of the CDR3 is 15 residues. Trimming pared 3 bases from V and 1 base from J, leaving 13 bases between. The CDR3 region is CASSIGGALSYEQYF. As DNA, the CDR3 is TGTGCCAGTAGTATTGGGGGGGCCCTATCCTACGAGCAGTACTTC. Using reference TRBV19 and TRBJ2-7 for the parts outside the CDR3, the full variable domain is DGGITQSPKYLFRKEGQNVTLSCEQNLNHDAMYWYRQDPGQGLRLIYYSQIVNDFQKGDIAEGYSVSREKKESFPLTVTSAQKNPTAFYLCASSIGGALSYEQYFGPGTRLTVT.

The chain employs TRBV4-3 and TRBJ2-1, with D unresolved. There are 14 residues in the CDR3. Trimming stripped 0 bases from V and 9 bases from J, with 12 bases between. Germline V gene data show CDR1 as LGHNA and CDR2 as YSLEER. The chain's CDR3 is CASSQDGSLGEQFF. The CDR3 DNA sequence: TGCGCCAGCAGCCAAGATGGTAGTCTCGGTGAGCAGTTCTTC.

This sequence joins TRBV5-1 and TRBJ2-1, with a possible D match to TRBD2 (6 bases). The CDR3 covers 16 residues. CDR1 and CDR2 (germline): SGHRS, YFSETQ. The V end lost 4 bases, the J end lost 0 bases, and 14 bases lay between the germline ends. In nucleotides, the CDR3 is TGCGCCAGCAGCCGCACTACCGGGGGCTCCTACAATGAGCAGTTCTTC. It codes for CASSRTTGGSYNEQFF.

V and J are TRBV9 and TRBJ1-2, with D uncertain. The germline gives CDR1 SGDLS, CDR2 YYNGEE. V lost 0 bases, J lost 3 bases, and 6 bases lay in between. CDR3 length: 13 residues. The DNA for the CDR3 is TGTGCCAGCAGCGTAGGAAGGGACTATGGCTACACCTTC. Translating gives CASSVGRDYGYTF.

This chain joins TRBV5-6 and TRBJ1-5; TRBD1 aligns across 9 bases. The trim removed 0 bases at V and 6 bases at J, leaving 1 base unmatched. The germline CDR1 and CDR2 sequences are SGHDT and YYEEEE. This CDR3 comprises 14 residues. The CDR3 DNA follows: TGTGCCAGCAGCTTGGGGACAGGGGTTCAGCCCCAGCATTTT. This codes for CASSLGTGVQPQHF.

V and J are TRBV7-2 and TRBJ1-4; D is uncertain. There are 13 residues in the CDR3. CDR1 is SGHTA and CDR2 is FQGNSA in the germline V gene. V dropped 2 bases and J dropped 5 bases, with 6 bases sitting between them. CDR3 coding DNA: TGTGCCAGCAGCTTACGGAGAAATGAAAAACTGTTTTTT. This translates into CASSLRRNEKLFF. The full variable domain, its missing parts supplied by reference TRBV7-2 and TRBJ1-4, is GAGVSQSPSNKVTEKGKDVELRCDPISGHTALYWYRQSLGQGLEFLIYFQGNSAPDKSGLPSDRFSAERTGGSVSTLTIQRTQQEDSAVYLCASSLRRNEKLFFGSGTQLSVL.

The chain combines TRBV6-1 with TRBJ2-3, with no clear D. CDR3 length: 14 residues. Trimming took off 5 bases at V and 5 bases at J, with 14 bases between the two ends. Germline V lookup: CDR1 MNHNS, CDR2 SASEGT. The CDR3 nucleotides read TGTGCCAGCAGTCCCCGCGGATTAGGAGATACGCAGTATTTT. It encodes CASSPRGLGDTQYF.

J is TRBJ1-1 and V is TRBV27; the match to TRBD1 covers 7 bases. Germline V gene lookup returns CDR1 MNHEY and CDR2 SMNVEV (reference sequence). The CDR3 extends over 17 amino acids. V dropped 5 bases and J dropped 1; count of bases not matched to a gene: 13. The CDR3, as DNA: TGTGCCAGCAGTCCCGAACAGGGGACGTGGAGGAACACTGAAGCTTTCTTT. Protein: CASSPEQGTWRNTEAFF.

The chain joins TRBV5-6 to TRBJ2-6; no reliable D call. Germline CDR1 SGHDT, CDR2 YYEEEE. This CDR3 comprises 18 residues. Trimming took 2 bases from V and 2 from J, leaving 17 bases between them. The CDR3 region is CASSFRASTRTGANVLTF. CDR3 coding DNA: TGTGCCAGCAGCTTTCGGGCCTCGACCCGAACTGGGGCCAACGTCCTGACTTTC.

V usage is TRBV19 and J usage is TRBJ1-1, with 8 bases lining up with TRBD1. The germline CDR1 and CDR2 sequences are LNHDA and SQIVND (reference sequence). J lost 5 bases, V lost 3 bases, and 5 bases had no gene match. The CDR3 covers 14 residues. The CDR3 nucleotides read TGTGCCAGTAGTATTGGACAGGGAGGGACTGAAGCTTTCTTT. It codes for CASSIGQGGTEAFF.